Below are 28 T cell receptor beta chains sequenced from a single sample in a study of tumour-infiltrating T cells in Burkitt lymphoma. TCRdb's table, derived via immunoSEQ multiplex PCR, lists solely in-frame clones and lacks some. The table has more than 12,000 clones, roughly 74% seen once. The specimen was tumor tissue. All receptors come from a human donor with diffuse large B-cell lymphoma.

This chain connects TRBV27 to TRBJ2-1; 10 bases agree with TRBD2. This CDR3 is built from 14 residues. Trimming cost V 6 bases and J 6 bases; bases outside gene matches: 5. In germline, CDR1 is MNHEY, CDR2 SMNVEV (reference sequence). This CDR3 is CASSGTSGTNEQFF. The CDR3 DNA follows: TGTGCCAGCAGCGGTACTAGCGGGACCAATGAGCAGTTCTTC.

The V and J genes are TRBV9 and TRBJ1-2; no definite D call. Germline CDR1 is SGDLS and CDR2 is YYNGEE. The CDR3 runs to 12 residues. The V end lost 0 bases, the J end lost 4 bases, and 4 bases lay between the germline ends. The CDR3 sequence is CASSVGVYGYTF. CDR3 sequence (DNA): TGTGCCAGCAGCGTAGGGGTCTATGGCTACACCTTC.

Notes on this clone: Other DNA sequences from this sample encode an identical CDR3 as well. V and J are TRBV5-1 and TRBJ2-5; D might be TRBD2 (6 bases). The CDR3 is made up of 14 amino acids. The ends were cut back, 5 bases at V and 2 bases at J, with 13 bases in the middle. CDR1 is SGHRS, CDR2 YFSETQ, per germline. The CDR3 reads CASRPPGLQETQYF. CDR3 in DNA: TGCGCCAGCAGACCGCCGGGACTTCAAGAGACCCAGTACTTC. The whole variable domain, remainder taken from reference TRBV5-1 and TRBJ2-5, is KAGVTQTPRYLIKTRGQQVTLSCSPISGHRSVSWYQQTPGQGLQFLFEYFSETQRNKGNFPGRFSGRQFSNSRSEMNVSTLELGDSALYLCASRPPGLQETQYFGPGTRLLVL.

The V gene is TRBV4-2, the J gene TRBJ1-4, with D perhaps matching TRBD1 (5 bases). Trimming cost V 4 bases and J 2 bases, with 17 bases left between them. The germline V gene has CDR1 LGHNA and CDR2 YNFKEQ. The CDR3 is 17 amino acids. For the CDR3, the DNA is TGTGCCAGCAGCCTCACCTCGGCAGGGATGACTAATGAAAAACTGTTTTTT. Amino acid sequence: CASSLTSAGMTNEKLFF.

The chain employs TRBV2 and TRBJ2-7; TRBD2 might be the D (6 bases). The germline CDR1 and CDR2 sequences are SNHLY and FYNNEI. The CDR3 is 14 amino acids. Between the trimmed V and J ends, which lost 7 bases and 7 bases, there was a span of 20 bases. CDR3 residues: CASIPGESREEQYV. The CDR3 DNA reads as TGTGCCAGCATCCCGGGGGAGAGCCGGGAGGAGCAGTACGTC.

This clone was seen more than once but under ten times. The chain joins TRBV5-6 to TRBJ1-1, with unresolved D. The germline V and J ends were trimmed by 4 bases and 0 bases, with 7 bases remaining between them. This CDR3 has 13 amino acids. Germline V gene data show CDR1 as SGHDT and CDR2 as YYEEEE. DNA for the CDR3: TGTGCCAGCAGCGCGGTTCTGAACACTGAAGCTTTCTTT. This sequence encodes CASSAVLNTEAFF.

The rearrangement links TRBV27 to TRBJ1-2, with a tentative D call TRBD1 (5 bases). CDR3 length equals 13 residues. Trimming left V 4 bases short and J 7 bases short, with 13 bases between. Germline V gives CDR1 MNHEY, CDR2 SMNVEV (reference sequence). In DNA, the CDR3 is TGTGCCAGCAGTTACTTGGCAGGGTTTGGCTACACCTTC. The encoded protein is CASSYLAGFGYTF.

The chain has TRBV5-1 and TRBJ1-2; D is perhaps TRBD1 (6 bases). The germline gives CDR1 SGHRS, CDR2 YFSETQ. Trimming took off 4 bases at V and 2 bases at J, with 18 bases between the two ends. The CDR3 spans 16 residues. The CDR3 here is CASSPGGRLINYGYTF. CDR3 nucleotide sequence: TGCGCCAGCAGCCCCGGGGGCAGACTGATCAACTATGGCTACACCTTC.

This chain connects TRBV5-1 to TRBJ1-2, with 8 bases that match TRBD1. The CDR3 totals 16 residues. The J segment lost 4 bases and the V segment lost 0 bases, leaving 8 bases of the junction unmatched. Germline V gene data show CDR1 as SGHRS and CDR2 as YFSETQ. CDR3 bases: TGCGCCAGCAGCTTGGAATCGCAGGGGGCCCGCTATGGCTACACCTTC. Residues: CASSLESQGARYGYTF.

The gene calls are TRBV27 and TRBJ2-1; TRBD2 might be the D (6 bases). V was shortened by 4 bases and J by 0 bases, with 13 bases between the two germline ends. Germline V gene data show CDR1 as MNHEY and CDR2 as SMNVEV (reference sequence). CDR3 length: 16 residues. Here the CDR3 DNA reads TGTGCCAGCAGTTGGTCATTGGGGGGCTCCTACAATGAGCAGTTCTTC. The encoded protein is CASSWSLGGSYNEQFF.

The chain links TRBV7-2 to TRBJ2-1, with D possibly matching TRBD2 (6 bases). V lost 2 bases to trimming and J lost 9 bases, with 20 bases between them. Germline CDR1 SGHTA, CDR2 FQGNSA. The CDR3 is made up of 16 amino acids. CDR3 nucleotide sequence: TGTGCCAGCAGCTTAAGGTATAGGCTAGCGAGTAGTGAGCAGTTCTTC. Its translation is CASSLRYRLASSEQFF.

By its share, this clone is medium-sized. The chain carries TRBV4-1 and TRBJ2-7; D may be TRBD1 or TRBD2 (5 bases each). Germline V gives CDR1 MGHRA, CDR2 YSYEKL. V was trimmed by 0 bases and J by 6 bases, leaving 9 bases between them. There are 13 residues in the CDR3. CDR3 region: CASSQEEGTEQYF. CDR3 sequence (DNA): TGCGCCAGCAGCCAAGAAGAAGGGACCGAGCAGTACTTC.

V is TRBV6-1 and J is TRBJ2-3, with 7 bases lining up with TRBD2. CDR1 MNHNS and CDR2 SASEGT come from the germline V gene. The junction had 6 bases not matched to a gene; V was cut back by 2 bases and J by 1 base. CDR3 size: 16 residues. The CDR3 loop reads CASSEMASGGTDTQYF. The CDR3 DNA is TGTGCCAGCAGTGAAATGGCTAGCGGCGGCACAGATACGCAGTATTTT.

The chain combines TRBV1 with TRBJ2-7. TRBV1 is marked as a pseudogene. CDR3 length equals 16 residues. CDR3 loop: CTSSPPGPQATYEQYF. The CDR3 bases are TGCACCAGCAGCCCTCCGGGACCACAAGCTACCTACGAGCAGTACTTC.

This rearrangement joins TRBV28 to TRBJ1-5; no clear D gene. The CDR3 sequence is 13 residues long. The germline gives CDR1 MDHEN, CDR2 SYDVKM. V was cut by 6 bases and J by 4 bases, with 10 bases left in between. CDR3 in DNA: TGTGCCAGCAGCCCCCCTCAAAATCAGCCCCAGCATTTT. It specifies CASSPPQNQPQHF.

CDR3 region: CASSNSYEQYF. The DNA of the CDR3 is TGTGCCAGCAGTAACTCCTACGAGCAGTACTTC. The chain recombines TRBV5-4 with TRBJ2-7, with unresolved D. Trimming removed 5 bases from V and 0 bases from J, with 3 bases in between. The CDR3 is made up of 11 amino acids. The germline V gene encodes CDR1 SGHNT and CDR2 YYREEE (reference sequence).

This chain uses TRBV9 with TRBJ1-2; TRBD1 might be the D (6 bases). The CDR3 has 14 amino acids. The germline gives CDR1 SGDLS, CDR2 YYNGEE. The V end was cut by 4 bases, the J end by 6 bases, with 16 bases between. The CDR3 reads CASSLGRGAHGYTF. CDR3 bases: TGTGCCAGCAGCCTTGGGCGGGGGGCGCATGGCTACACCTTC.

The chain carries TRBV12-5 and TRBJ1-1; D is unresolved. V shed 3 bases and J shed 3 bases, with 8 bases lying between them. The CDR3 runs 13 residues. Germline V CDR1 and CDR2: LGHNT, FRNRAP. The CDR3 loop is CASGLDGYTEAFF. DNA for the CDR3: TGTGCTAGTGGTTTAGACGGGTACACTGAAGCTTTCTTT.

The chain's CDR3 is CASQRASGNQETQYF. The CDR3 DNA follows: TGTGCCAGCCAAAGGGCTAGCGGGAACCAAGAGACCCAGTACTTC. The V gene is TRBV9, the J gene TRBJ2-5; 9 nucleotides agree with TRBD2. Germline V lookup: CDR1 SGDLS, CDR2 YYNGEE. This CDR3 is 15 amino acids long. Unmatched junction bases numbered 7, after V lost 7 bases and J lost 0 bases.

The V call is TRBV7-2, the J call TRBJ2-1; D is unclear. Germline V gene data show CDR1 as SGHTA and CDR2 as FQGNSA. This CDR3 is 13 amino acids long. V was shortened by 6 bases and J by 7 bases, with 13 bases between the two germline ends. The CDR3 region is CASRSQLGNEQFF. In DNA, the CDR3 is TGTGCCAGCAGATCCCAGTTAGGGAATGAGCAGTTCTTC.

This clone has a handful of counts. CDR3 nucleotide sequence: TGTGCCAGCAGTTTATCGGGATCCTGGGGAACTGAAGCTTTCTTT. Amino acids: CASSLSGSWGTEAFF. The chain links TRBV28 to TRBJ1-1; no firm D call. V dropped 1 base and J dropped 5 bases, with 14 bases sitting between them. Per germline, CDR1 MDHEN and CDR2 SYDVKM. CDR3 length equals 15 residues.

J is TRBJ1-2 and V is TRBV5-6; unclear D gene. The V end was cut by 1 base, the J end by 7 bases, with 17 bases between. The V gene's germline CDR1 is SGHDT and CDR2 YYEEEE. This CDR3 contains 15 residues. The CDR3 spells CASSLLDMAQPGYTF. CDR3 nucleotide sequence: TGTGCCAGCAGCTTGCTCGACATGGCCCAACCTGGCTACACCTTC.

V and J are TRBV2 and TRBJ2-3; D gene unclear. Germline CDR1 SNHLY, CDR2 FYNNEI. CDR3 length: 14 residues. V dropped 7 bases and J dropped 0 bases, with 11 bases sitting between them. The CDR3: CASMGVPSTDTQYF. CDR3 nucleotides: TGTGCCAGCATGGGCGTACCTAGCACAGATACGCAGTATTTT.

The V and J genes are TRBV5-6 and TRBJ2-3; 10 bases map to TRBD2. CDR1 SGHDT and CDR2 YYEEEE come from the germline V gene. The junction had 7 bases not matched to a gene; V was cut back by 1 base and J by 5 bases. CDR3 length: 16 residues. The CDR3 spells CASSLRPSGRVDTQYF. Written as DNA, the CDR3 is TGTGCCAGCAGCTTGCGGCCTAGCGGGAGAGTAGATACGCAGTATTTT.

The V and J genes are TRBV5-1 and TRBJ2-5, with no clear D. The CDR3 totals 13 residues. Trimming removed 4 bases from V and 3 bases from J, with 10 bases in between. Germline values: CDR1 SGHRS, CDR2 YFSETQ. CDR3 residues: CASSDVQEETQYF. The CDR3 DNA reads as TGCGCCAGCAGCGACGTCCAAGAAGAGACCCAGTACTTC.

The V call is TRBV7-2, the J call TRBJ2-5; no clear D. The CDR3 is 15 residues long. CDR1 SGHTA and CDR2 FQGNSA come from the germline V gene. V was trimmed by 3 bases and J by 5 bases, leaving 16 bases between them. This CDR3 reads CASSFGFTVSETQYF. The CDR3 nucleotides read TGTGCCAGCAGCTTTGGGTTCACCGTGTCCGAGACCCAGTACTTC.

V and J are TRBV5-1 and TRBJ2-3; D gene ambiguous. Germline lookup yields CDR1 SGHRS and CDR2 YFSETQ. The CDR3 totals 12 residues. Trimming removed 0 bases at V and 6 bases at J, with 5 bases between. CDR3 nucleotides: TGCGCCAGCAGCTTGGCCGCTGATACGCAGTATTTT. This sequence encodes CASSLAADTQYF.

In this sample, this clone turned up once. The chain recombines TRBV6-1 with TRBJ1-5; a weak D match, TRBD1 (6 bases). V lost 7 bases and J lost 3, with 13 bases in between. The CDR3 is 14 amino acids. From germline, CDR1 is MNHNS and CDR2 SASEGT. CDR3 sequence reads: CASKAGVNNQPQHF. As DNA, the CDR3 is TGTGCCAGCAAGGCAGGGGTCAACAATCAGCCCCAGCATTTT.